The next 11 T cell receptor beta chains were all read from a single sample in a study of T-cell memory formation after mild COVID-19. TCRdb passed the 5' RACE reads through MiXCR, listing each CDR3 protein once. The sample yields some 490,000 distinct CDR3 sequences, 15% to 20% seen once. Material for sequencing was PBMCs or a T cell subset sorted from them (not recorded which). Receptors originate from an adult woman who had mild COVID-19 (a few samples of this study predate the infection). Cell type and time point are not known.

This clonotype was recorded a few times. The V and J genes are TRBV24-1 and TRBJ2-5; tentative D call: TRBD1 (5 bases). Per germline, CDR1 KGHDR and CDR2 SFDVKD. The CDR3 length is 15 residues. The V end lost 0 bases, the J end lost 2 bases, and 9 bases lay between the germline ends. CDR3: CATSDLGANQETQYF. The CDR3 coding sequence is TGTGCCACCAGTGATTTGGGGGCAAATCAAGAGACCCAGTACTTC.

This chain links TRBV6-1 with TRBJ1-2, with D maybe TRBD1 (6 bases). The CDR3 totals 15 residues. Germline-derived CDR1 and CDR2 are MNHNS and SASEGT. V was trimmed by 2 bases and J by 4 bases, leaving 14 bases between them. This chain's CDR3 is CASSEFWGQAYGYTF. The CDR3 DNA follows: TGTGCCAGCAGTGAATTTTGGGGGCAGGCCTATGGCTACACCTTC.

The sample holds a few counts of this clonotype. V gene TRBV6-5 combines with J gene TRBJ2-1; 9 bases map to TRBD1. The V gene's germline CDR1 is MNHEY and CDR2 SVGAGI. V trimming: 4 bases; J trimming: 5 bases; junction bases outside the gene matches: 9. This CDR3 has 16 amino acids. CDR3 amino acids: CASSSPGTGKHNEQFF. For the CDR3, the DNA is TGTGCCAGCAGTTCACCGGGGACAGGGAAACACAATGAGCAGTTCTTC.

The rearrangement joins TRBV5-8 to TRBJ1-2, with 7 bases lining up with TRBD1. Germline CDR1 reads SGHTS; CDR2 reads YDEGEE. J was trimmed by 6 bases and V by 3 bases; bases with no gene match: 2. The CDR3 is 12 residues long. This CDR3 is CASSWDSHGYTF. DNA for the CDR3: TGTGCCAGCAGCTGGGACAGCCATGGCTACACCTTC.

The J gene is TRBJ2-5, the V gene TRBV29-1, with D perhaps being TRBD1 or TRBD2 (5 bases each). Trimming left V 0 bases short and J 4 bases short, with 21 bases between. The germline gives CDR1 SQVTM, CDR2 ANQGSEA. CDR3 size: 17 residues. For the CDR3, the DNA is TGCAGCGTTGAAGAGTGGGGACCCGAATCGTGGGGAGAGACCCAGTACTTC. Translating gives CSVEEWGPESWGETQYF. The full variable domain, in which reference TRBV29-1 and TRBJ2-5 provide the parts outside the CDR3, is SAVISQKPSRDICQRGTSLTIQCQVDSQVTMMFWYRQQPGQSLTLIATANQGSEATYESGFVIDKFPISRPNLTFSTLTVSNMSPEDSSIYLCSVEEWGPESWGETQYFGPGTRLLVL.

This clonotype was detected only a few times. This chain's CDR3 is CASSLAPTTSGPLDEQFF. The CDR3 nucleotides are TGTGCCAGCAGCTTAGCTCCCACGACTAGCGGGCCCCTCGATGAGCAGTTCTTC. The genes are TRBV7-2 and TRBJ2-1; TRBD2 matches 10 bases. Germline V CDR1 and CDR2: SGHTA, FQGNSA. The CDR3 has 18 residues. With V trimmed by 0 bases and J by 8 bases, 13 bases remained unmatched.

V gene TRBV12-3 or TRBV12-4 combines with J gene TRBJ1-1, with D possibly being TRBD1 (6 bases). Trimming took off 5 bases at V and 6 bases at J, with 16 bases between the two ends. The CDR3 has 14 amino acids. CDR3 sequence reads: CASSPFGGLAEAFF. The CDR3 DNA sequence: TGTGCCAGCAGTCCCTTTGGGGGGCTGGCTGAAGCTTTCTTT.

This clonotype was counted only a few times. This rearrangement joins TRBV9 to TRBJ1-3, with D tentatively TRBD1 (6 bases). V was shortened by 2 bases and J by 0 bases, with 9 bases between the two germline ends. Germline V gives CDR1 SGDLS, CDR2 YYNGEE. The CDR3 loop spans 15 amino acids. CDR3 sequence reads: CASSVSQGSGNTIYF. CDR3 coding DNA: TGTGCCAGCAGCGTGTCACAGGGCTCTGGAAACACCATATATTTT.

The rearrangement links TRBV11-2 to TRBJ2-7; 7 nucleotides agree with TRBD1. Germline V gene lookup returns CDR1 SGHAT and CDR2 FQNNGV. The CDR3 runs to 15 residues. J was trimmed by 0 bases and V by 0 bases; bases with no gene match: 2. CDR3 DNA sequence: TGTGCCAGCAGCTTAGAGGGACAGAGCTCCTACGAGCAGTACTTC. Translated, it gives CASSLEGQSSYEQYF.

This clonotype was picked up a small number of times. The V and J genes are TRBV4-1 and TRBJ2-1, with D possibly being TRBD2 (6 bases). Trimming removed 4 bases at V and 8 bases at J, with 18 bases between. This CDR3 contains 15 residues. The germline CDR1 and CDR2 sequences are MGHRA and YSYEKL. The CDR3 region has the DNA TGCGCCAGCAGCCTCCCGACTAGTACTAACGATGAGCAGTTCTTC. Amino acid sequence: CASSLPTSTNDEQFF.

The CDR3 sequence is CSARVWRGGFYEQFF. DNA of the CDR3: TGCAGTGCTAGAGTATGGCGGGGGGGCTTTTATGAGCAGTTCTTC. The J gene is TRBJ2-1, the V gene TRBV20-1; 9 bases line up with TRBD2. V was pared by 1 base and J by 8 bases, with 9 bases of the junction left unmatched. Germline CDR1 is DFQATT and CDR2 is SNEGSKA (reference sequence). The CDR3 totals 15 residues.